This T cell receptor (beta chain) was retrieved from a study of patients and donors after allogeneic stem cell transplantation. In TCRdb, the RT-PCR reads were re-called with MiXCR into one record per CDR3 protein. The table has 390,000 or so distinct CDR3 sequences, around 16% seen once; the top ten hold 6.5% to 7.5%. This clonotype has a handful of counts. The sequenced sample was blood, either unsorted or a sorted T cell fraction (not recorded which). The TCR sequence derives from a human donor who was either an allogeneic HSCT recipient or a stem cell or donor lymphocyte infusion donor (not recorded which). It is not recorded whose cells these are; they may come from a transplant donor.

The CDR3 reads CASSPGQVVEQYF. The CDR3 DNA reads TGTGCCAGCTCACCGGGACAGGTGGTTGAGCAGTACTTC. V gene TRBV18 combines with J gene TRBJ2-7; 8 bases are shared with TRBD1. Unmatched junction bases numbered 5, after V lost 3 bases and J lost 7 bases. This CDR3 has 13 amino acids. Looked up from germline, CDR1 is KGHSH and CDR2 is LQKENI.